The source of this T cell receptor (beta chain) is a study of yellow fever vaccine responses in identical twins. Study-level findings and limits: Twins' vaccine T cell responses were reported to seem partly convergent and partly personalized.

This clonotype is categorized as large (0.1 to 1%). The antigen is not known. CDR3 length equals 14 residues. Germline CDR1 SGDLS, CDR2 YYNGEE. Trimming cost V 4 bases and J 2 bases; bases outside gene matches: 6. TCRdb reprocessed the RT-PCR reads via MiXCR and lists one record per CDR3 protein. The data show approximately 1,500 distinct CDR3 sequences, with 6% to 6.5% seen just once and approximately 12% held by the top ten. The chain combines TRBV9 with TRBJ2-7, with 7 bases lining up with TRBD1. Sequencing was performed on T cells from blood (PBMCs), unsorted or a sorted subset (not recorded which), taken before or after yellow fever vaccination (not recorded which). The sequence came from a woman younger than 30 who received the yellow fever vaccine. CDR3 sequence reads: CASSPGTEAYEQYF. Here the CDR3 DNA reads TGTGCCAGCAGCCCCGGGACAGAAGCCTACGAGCAGTACTTC.